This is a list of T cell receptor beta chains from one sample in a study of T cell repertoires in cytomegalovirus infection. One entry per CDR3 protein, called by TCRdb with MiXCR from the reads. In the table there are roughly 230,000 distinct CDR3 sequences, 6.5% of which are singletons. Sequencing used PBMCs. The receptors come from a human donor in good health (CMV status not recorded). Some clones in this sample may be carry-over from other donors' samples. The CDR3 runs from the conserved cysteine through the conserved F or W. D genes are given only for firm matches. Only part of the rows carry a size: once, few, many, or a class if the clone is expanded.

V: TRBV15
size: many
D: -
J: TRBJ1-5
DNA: TGTGCCACCAGCTTCTCTAAGGAGGGTGGGCAGCCCCAGCATTTT
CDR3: CATSFSKEGGQPQHF

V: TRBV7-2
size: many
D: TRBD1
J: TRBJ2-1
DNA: TGTGCCAGCAGCTACGGGACAGCCTCCTACAATGAGCAGTTCTTC
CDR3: CASSYGTASYNEQFF

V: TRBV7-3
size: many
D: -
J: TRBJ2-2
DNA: TGTGCCAGCAGCTCCTCCGGGACCACCGGGGAGCTGTTTTTT
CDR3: CASSSSGTTGELFF

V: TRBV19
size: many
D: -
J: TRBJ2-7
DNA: TGTGCCAGTAGTATCCGGACATTACCCGGTGAGCAGTACTTC
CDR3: CASSIRTLPGEQYF

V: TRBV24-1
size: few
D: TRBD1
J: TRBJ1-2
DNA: TGTGCCACCAGTCGACAGGGCTATGGCTACACCTTC
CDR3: CATSRQGYGYTF

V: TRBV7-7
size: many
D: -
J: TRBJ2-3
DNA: TGTGCCAGCAGCTTAGTGGGGCAAGATACGCAGTATTTT
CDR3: CASSLVGQDTQYF

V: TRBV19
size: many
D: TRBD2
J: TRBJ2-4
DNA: TGTGCCAGTAGTATTGGGGGGGTAGCCAAAAACATTCAGTACTTC
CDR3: CASSIGGVAKNIQYF

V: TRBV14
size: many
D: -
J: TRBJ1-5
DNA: TGTGCCAGCAGCCAAGGTGAAGTATATAGCAATCAGCCCCAGCATTTT
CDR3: CASSQGEVYSNQPQHF

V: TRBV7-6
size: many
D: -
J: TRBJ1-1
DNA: TGTGCCAGCAGCCCGCCTGACGGAGCCACTGAAGCTTTCTTT
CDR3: CASSPPDGATEAFF

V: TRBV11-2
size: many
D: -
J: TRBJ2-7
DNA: TGTGCCAGCAGCTTCGCCGAGTTGGACAGCTCCTACGAGCAGTACTTC
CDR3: CASSFAELDSSYEQYF

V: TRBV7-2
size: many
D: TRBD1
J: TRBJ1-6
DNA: TGTGCCAGCAGCTTAGCAGTGACAGGGAATTCACCCCTCCACTTT
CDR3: CASSLAVTGNSPLHF

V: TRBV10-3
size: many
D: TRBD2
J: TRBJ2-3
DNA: TGTGCCATCTCAAGGAAGACTAGCGGGGGCACAGATACGCAGTATTTT
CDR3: CAISRKTSGGTDTQYF

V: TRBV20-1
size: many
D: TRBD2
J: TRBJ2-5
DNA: TGCAGTGCTAGAGTATCCAGCGGGGATTTGGAGACCCAGTACTTC
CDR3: CSARVSSGDLETQYF

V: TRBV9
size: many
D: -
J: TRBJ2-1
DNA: TGTGCCAGCAGCGTAGAGATGGGACTCTACAATGAGCAGTTCTTC
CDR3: CASSVEMGLYNEQFF

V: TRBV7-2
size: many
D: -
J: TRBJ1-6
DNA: TGTGCCAGCAGCCCGCTCAGGGCCAATAATTCACCCCTCCACTTT
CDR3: CASSPLRANNSPLHF

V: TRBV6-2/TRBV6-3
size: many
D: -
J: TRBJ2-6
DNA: TGTGCCAGCAGTCTCGTGGACCGGCTCTCTGGGGCCAACGTCCTGACTTTC
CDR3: CASSLVDRLSGANVLTF

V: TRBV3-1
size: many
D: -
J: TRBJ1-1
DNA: TGTGCCAGCAGCCAAGGGGGCTTGAACACTGAAGCTTTCTTT
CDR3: CASSQGGLNTEAFF

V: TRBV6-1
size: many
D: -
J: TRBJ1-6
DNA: TGTGCCATCTCCGGGCAGGCGAATTCACCCCTCCACTTT
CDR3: CAISGQANSPLHF

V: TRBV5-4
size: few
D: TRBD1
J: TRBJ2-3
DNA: TGTGCCAGCAGCAGGGGACAGGGTTCAGATACGCAGTATTTT
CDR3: CASSRGQGSDTQYF

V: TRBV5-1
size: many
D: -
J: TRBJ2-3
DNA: TGCGCCAGCAGCCCCTGGGACGTCACAGATACGCAGTATTTT
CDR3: CASSPWDVTDTQYF

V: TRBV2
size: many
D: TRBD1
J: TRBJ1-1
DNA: TGTGCCAGCAGTGTCCGGACAGGGAACACTGAAGCTTTCTTT
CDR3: CASSVRTGNTEAFF

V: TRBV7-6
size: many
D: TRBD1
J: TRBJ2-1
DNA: TGTGCCAGCAGCTTGCTTAGGACAGGGCCGTCCAATGAGCAGTTCTTC
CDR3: CASSLLRTGPSNEQFF

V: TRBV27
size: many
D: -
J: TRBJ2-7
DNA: TGTGCCAGCAGCCAACGGGTGTTGGACGAGCAGTACTTC
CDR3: CASSQRVLDEQYF

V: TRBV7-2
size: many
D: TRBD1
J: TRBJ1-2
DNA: TGTGCCAGCAGCTTAGATGGACAGGCAATGCGCTATGGCTACACCTTC
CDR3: CASSLDGQAMRYGYTF

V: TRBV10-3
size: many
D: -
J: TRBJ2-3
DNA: TGTGCCATCCAGAAATCGGCAGGGGATACAGATACGCAGTATTTT
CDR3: CAIQKSAGDTDTQYF

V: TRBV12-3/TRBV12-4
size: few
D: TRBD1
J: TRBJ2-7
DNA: TGTGCCAGCAGTTCGGGGACAGTCCCTCACGAGCAGTACTTC
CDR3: CASSSGTVPHEQYF

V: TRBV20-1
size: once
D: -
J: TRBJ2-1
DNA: TGCAGTGCTAGAGCCAGCGGCGGATACAATGAGCAGTTCTTC
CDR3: CSARASGGYNEQFF

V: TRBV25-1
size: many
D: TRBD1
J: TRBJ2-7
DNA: TGTGCCAGCAGTGACGGACAGGGGTTCTACGAGCAGTACTTC
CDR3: CASSDGQGFYEQYF

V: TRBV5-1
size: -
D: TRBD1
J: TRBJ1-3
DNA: TGCGCCAGCACCTTCGGCGGGGGACAGGGTAGTGGTTCTGGAAACACCATATATTTT
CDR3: CASTFGGGQGSGSGNTIYF

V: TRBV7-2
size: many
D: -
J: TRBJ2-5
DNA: TGTGCCAGCAGCTCTCCAGGGGTCCAAGAGACCCAGTACTTC
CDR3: CASSSPGVQETQYF

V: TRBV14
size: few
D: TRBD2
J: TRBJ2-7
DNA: TGTGCCAGCAGCTACTCATGGGACCGGGGGGGCGAGCAGTACTTC
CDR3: CASSYSWDRGGEQYF

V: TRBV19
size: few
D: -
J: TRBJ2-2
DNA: TGTGCCAGTGTTAGACAATCCGACTACACCGGGGAGCTGTTTTTT
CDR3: CASVRQSDYTGELFF

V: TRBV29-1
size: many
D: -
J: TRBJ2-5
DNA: TGCAGCGTTAGGGGGTCTTGGACCAATTCGCAAGAGACCCAGTACTTC
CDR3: CSVRGSWTNSQETQYF

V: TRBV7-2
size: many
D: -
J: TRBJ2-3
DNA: TGTGCCAGCACTTACGTAACGCTAGCGCTTGATACGCAGTATTTT
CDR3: CASTYVTLALDTQYF